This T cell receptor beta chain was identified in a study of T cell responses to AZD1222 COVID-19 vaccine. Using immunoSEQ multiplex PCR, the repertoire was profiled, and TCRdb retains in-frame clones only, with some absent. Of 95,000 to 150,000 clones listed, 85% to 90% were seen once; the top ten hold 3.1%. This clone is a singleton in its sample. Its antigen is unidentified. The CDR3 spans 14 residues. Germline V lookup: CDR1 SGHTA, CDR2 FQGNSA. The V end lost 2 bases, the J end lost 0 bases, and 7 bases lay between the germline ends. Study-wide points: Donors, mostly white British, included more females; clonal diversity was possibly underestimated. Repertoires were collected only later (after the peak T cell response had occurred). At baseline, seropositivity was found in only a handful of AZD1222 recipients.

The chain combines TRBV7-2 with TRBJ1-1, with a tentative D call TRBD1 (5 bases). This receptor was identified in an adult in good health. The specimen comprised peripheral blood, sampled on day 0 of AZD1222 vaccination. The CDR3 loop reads CASSLSGVNTEAFF. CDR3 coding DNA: TGTGCCAGCAGCTTATCGGGGGTGAACACTGAAGCTTTCTTT.